The 18 T cell receptor beta chains reported below all come from one sample, sequenced in a study of beta chain features in type 1 diabetes. Of the isolated RNA, all was reverse transcribed, and so the sequenced material was expressed TCRB transcripts. Libraries were prepared by immunoSEQ multiplex PCR; TCRdb keeps only in-frame clonotypes and omits some of them. The sample holds under 300,000 clones, 16% seen once. These receptors are not linked to any known antigen. Whole-study findings and limits: TCRB CDR3s were moderately but significantly shorter in Type 1 diabetes patients in all four CD4+ subsets.

The sequenced sample was naive CD4+ T cells from blood. The receptors come from a man younger than 40 with type 1 diabetes.

This clone appeared a few times. Within the sample, other DNA sequences also encode this same CDR3. This chain links TRBV7-9 with TRBJ2-3; unclear D gene. Germline V CDR1 and CDR2: SEHNR, FQNEAQ (reference sequence). V lost 5 bases, J lost 6 bases, and 9 bases lay in between. The CDR3 spans 12 residues. The DNA of the CDR3 is TGTGCCAGCAGCCTTGTCGGGGATACGCAGTATTTT. As protein: CASSLVGDTQYF.

This clone was recorded a few times. This chain links TRBV27 with TRBJ2-3; the match to TRBD2 covers 9 bases. Germline V gene sequence: CDR1 MNHEY, CDR2 SMNVEV (reference sequence). V trimming: 9 bases; J trimming: 0 bases; junction bases outside the gene matches: 7. The CDR3 has 15 residues. CDR3: CASKGTSGSTDTQYF. CDR3 DNA sequence: TGTGCCAGTAAGGGAACTAGCGGGAGCACAGATACGCAGTATTTT.

This rearrangement joins TRBV29-1 to TRBJ2-3; no reliable D call. Trimming took off 1 base at V and 6 bases at J, with 8 bases between the two ends. Germline V gene lookup returns CDR1 SQVTM and CDR2 ANQGSEA. This CDR3 is built from 12 residues. The CDR3 DNA reads as TGCAGCGTTGAAGGGGGATCTGATACGCAGTATTTT. As protein: CSVEGGSDTQYF.

The V and J genes are TRBV25-1 and TRBJ2-5; D not certain. With 8 bases removed from V and 5 bases from J, the gap between germline ends came to 6 bases. The CDR3 loop spans 10 amino acids. CDR1 MGHDK and CDR2 SYGVNS come from the germline V gene. CDR3 nucleotides: TGTGCCAGCTCGAGGGAGACCCAGTACTTC. Encoded protein: CASSRETQYF.

The V call is TRBV5-1, the J call TRBJ2-7; weak D call: TRBD1 (6 bases). The germline V and J ends were trimmed by 6 bases and 2 bases, with 12 bases remaining between them. The CDR3 has 13 residues. Germline V gives CDR1 SGHRS, CDR2 YFSETQ. CDR3 in amino acids: CASNRDTAYEQYF. The CDR3 DNA reads TGCGCCAGCAACCGGGACACCGCCTACGAGCAGTACTTC.

This clone was detected a few times. The V and J genes are TRBV30 and TRBJ1-2, with D tentatively TRBD1 (5 bases). Per germline, CDR1 GTSNPN and CDR2 SVGIG (reference sequence). The CDR3 has 16 amino acids. With 1 base removed from V and 4 bases from J, the gap between germline ends came to 19 bases. CDR3 coding DNA: TGTGCCTGGAGTGCTCCCCACAGGACGAGGCGCTATGGCTACACCTTC. Translating it yields CAWSAPHRTRRYGYTF.

The gene calls are TRBV6-5 and TRBJ2-1; no reliable D call. This CDR3 comprises 11 residues. Germline V CDR1 and CDR2: MNHEY, SVGAGI. Trimming shortened V by 5 bases and J by 11 bases, and 10 bases separated the two germline ends. This chain's CDR3 is CASSEARQQFF. CDR3 bases: TGTGCCAGCAGTGAAGCGCGGCAGCAGTTCTTC.

The chain joins TRBV9 to TRBJ1-1; 8 nucleotides agree with TRBD1. Germline lookup yields CDR1 SGDLS and CDR2 YYNGEE. CDR3 length: 15 residues. The V and J ends lost 0 bases and 1 base, in that order; junction bases with no gene match: 2. This CDR3 is CASSVGDRRNTEAFF. DNA for the CDR3: TGTGCCAGCAGCGTAGGGGACAGGCGGAACACTGAAGCTTTCTTT.

The chain links TRBV9 to TRBJ2-7; 7 nucleotides align to TRBD1. Germline trimming cut 4 bases from V and 7 bases from J; bases unmatched to any gene: 11. CDR1 and CDR2 (germline): SGDLS, YYNGEE. CDR3 length: 14 amino acids. The CDR3 nucleotides are TGTGCCAGCAGCCCGCTTGACAGGGTAGGGGAGCAGTACTTC. It codes for CASSPLDRVGEQYF.

This clone appeared a few times. The chain employs TRBV10-3 and TRBJ2-3, with unresolved D. The V gene lost 3 bases and the J gene lost 6 bases, with 7 bases spanning the gap. CDR1 and CDR2 (germline): ENHRY, SYGVKD. This CDR3 region has 12 residues. The CDR3 loop is CAISDRADTQYF. The CDR3 DNA reads as TGTGCCATCAGTGACCGGGCTGATACGCAGTATTTT.

This clone was seen a handful of times. V is TRBV30 and J is TRBJ2-2; TRBD1 might be the D (5 bases). Trimming removed 1 base at V and 3 bases at J, with 9 bases between. The CDR3 consists of 14 residues. Germline V lookup: CDR1 GTSNPN, CDR2 SVGIG (reference sequence). CDR3 protein: CAWSGRVHTGELFF. The CDR3 DNA reads as TGTGCCTGGAGTGGCAGGGTGCACACCGGGGAGCTGTTTTTT.

The rearrangement uses TRBV9 and TRBJ1-3; 7 positions match TRBD1. The CDR3 runs 16 residues. The J segment lost 0 bases and the V segment lost 1 base, leaving 4 bases of the junction unmatched. Germline lookup yields CDR1 SGDLS and CDR2 YYNGEE. The CDR3 bases are TGTGCCAGCAGCGTAATTGCAGGGGGCTCTGGAAACACCATATATTTT. This translates into CASSVIAGGSGNTIYF.

This clone was counted a few times. V and J are TRBV30 and TRBJ2-5; 11 positions agree with TRBD2. This CDR3 has 15 amino acids. With V trimmed by 4 bases and J by 4 bases, 8 bases remained unmatched. Germline V gene data show CDR1 as GTSNPN and CDR2 as SVGIG (reference sequence). CDR3 coding DNA: TGTGCCTGGAAGCGAGGTCTAGCGGGAGGAGAGACCCAGTACTTC. Protein: CAWKRGLAGGETQYF. Based on the CDR3 plus reference TRBV30 and TRBJ2-5, the full variable domain is SQTIHQWPATLVQPVGSPLSLECTVEGTSNPNLYWYRQAAGRGLQLLFYSVGIGQISSEVPQNLSASRPQDRQFILSSKKLLLSDSGFYLCAWKRGLAGGETQYFGPGTRLLVL.

Only a few counts were recorded for this clone. The chain carries TRBV7-9 and TRBJ2-3; D is ambiguous. V was clipped by 5 bases and J by 1 base, with 7 bases between them. Germline CDR1 is SEHNR and CDR2 is FQNEAQ (reference sequence). The CDR3 is 13 amino acids. CDR3 residues: CASSTSGTDTQYF. In DNA form, the CDR3 reads TGTGCCAGCAGCACCTCAGGCACAGATACGCAGTATTTT.

For the CDR3, the DNA is TGTGCCAGCAGTTTATGGGCAATCGGGACGAGAAATGAGCAGTTCTTC. Translation: CASSLWAIGTRNEQFF. V and J are TRBV27 and TRBJ2-1; D is possibly TRBD1 or TRBD2 (5 bases each). V lost 1 base and J 7 bases, leaving 17 bases between the germline ends. The CDR3 loop spans 16 amino acids. Looked up from germline, CDR1 is MNHEY and CDR2 is SMNVEV (reference sequence).

The chain combines TRBV7-6 with TRBJ2-1; 8 bases line up with TRBD2. The CDR3 length is 15 residues. CDR1 is SGHVS and CDR2 is FNYEAQ in the germline V gene. Germline trimming cut 8 bases from V and 6 bases from J; bases unmatched to any gene: 12. The CDR3 bases are TGTGCCAGCCGAGACCCCGGGAGGGCTCCCAATGAGCAGTTCTTC. Amino acids: CASRDPGRAPNEQFF.

J is TRBJ2-7 and V is TRBV29-1, with D maybe TRBD2 (6 bases). The CDR3 covers 11 residues. Germline CDR1 reads SQVTM; CDR2 reads ANQGSEA. Trimming pared 7 bases from V and 4 bases from J, leaving 11 bases between. DNA of the CDR3: TGCAGCGGGGGAGGAGCTTACGAGCAGTACTTC. This sequence encodes CSGGGAYEQYF.

Comments on this clone: Other DNA sequences from this sample encode an identical CDR3 as well. The chain is built from TRBV29-1 and TRBJ2-5, with D uncertain. CDR3 length equals 12 residues. Trimming left V 0 bases short and J 4 bases short, with 6 bases between. CDR1 and CDR2 (germline): SQVTM, ANQGSEA. CDR3 residues: CSVEEVGETQYF. The CDR3 DNA reads as TGCAGCGTTGAAGAAGTGGGAGAGACCCAGTACTTC.